This paragraph covers one T cell receptor (beta chain) sequence. This CDR3 is 16 amino acids long. Trimming left V 2 bases short and J 0 bases short, with 13 bases between. CDR1 and CDR2 from the germline V gene are LGHDT and YNNKEL (reference sequence). The sample originates from a study of blood T cell repertoires in COVID-19. At the level of the study: Whether acute or convalescent, the COVID-19 samples came from the United States, Italy and Spain. The cDNA or gDNA used as material had been derived from T cells, B-cell-depleted T cells, or PBMCs.

In the original workflow: It was from reference gene primer amplification that nucleated cell counts were estimated. Libraries were prepared by immunoSEQ multiplex PCR; TCRdb keeps only in-frame clonotypes and omits some of them. That table furnishes V, J and clone size, whereas the DNA furnished D and trimming. The sample records about 240,000 clones, almost 85% being singletons. Sequences were obtained from peripheral blood. The TCR was taken from a man aged 50 to 59 with acute or convalescent COVID-19. This rearrangement joins TRBV3-1 (or the pseudogene TRBV3-2) to TRBJ1-2; D call uncertain. CDR3: CASSQQYLESNYGYTF. For the CDR3, the DNA is TGTGCCAGCAGCCAACAGTACCTCGAATCTAACTATGGCTACACCTTC.